This TCR beta chain comes out of a study of identical twins. V was clipped by 6 bases and J by 1 base, with 9 bases between them. Germline V CDR1 and CDR2: SQVTM, ANQGSEA. The CDR3 has 12 amino acids. MiXCR, run by TCRdb on the 5' RACE reads, gives a single entry per CDR3 protein. This table has fewer than 900,000 distinct CDR3 sequences, 20% to 25% appearing once. This clonotype was observed a few times. This sample also belongs to another study, concerning T cells expressing NK-cell markers.

What was sequenced was PBMCs. The rearrangement uses TRBV29-1 and TRBJ1-1; D uncertain. This clonotype originated in a young woman in good health. The CDR3 sequence: CSVEYWNTEAFF. CDR3 DNA sequence: TGCAGCGTGGAGTATTGGAACACTGAAGCTTTCTTT.